The next 6 T cell receptor beta chains were all read from a single sample in a study of blood T cell repertoires in COVID-19. Data came from immunoSEQ multiplex PCR; TCRdb stores just in-frame clones and leaves some out. There are some 200,000 clones in the sample; around 82% occur only once, and about 5% lies in the top ten. What was sequenced was PBMCs or T cells enriched from blood (not recorded which). All receptors derive from a woman in her sixties or seventies with acute COVID-19.

V and J are TRBV5-1 and TRBJ1-6, with 11 bases that match TRBD1. The length of the CDR3 is 15 residues. V lost 4 bases to trimming and J lost 9 bases; unmatched junction nucleotides: 6. Germline loops: CDR1 SGHRS, CDR2 YFSETQ. This chain's CDR3 is CASSTPDRGPSPLHF. CDR3 sequence (DNA): TGCGCCAGCAGCACGCCGGACAGGGGGCCTTCACCCCTCCACTTT.

For the CDR3, the DNA is TGTGCCAGCAGCACGACTTCTCACGAGCAGTACTTC. Translating gives CASSTTSHEQYF. This sequence joins TRBV12-3 or TRBV12-4 and TRBJ2-7; D call uncertain. This CDR3 has 12 amino acids. V lost 6 bases, J lost 5 bases, and 11 bases lay in between.

This chain joins TRBV19 and TRBJ1-2; TRBD1 matches at 7 bases. J gave up 7 bases and V 5 bases, and 16 bases lay outside the gene matches. CDR1 LNHDA and CDR2 SQIVND come from the germline V gene (reference sequence). The CDR3 totals 16 residues. The CDR3 is CASSALPGQVRSGYTF. The CDR3 DNA reads as TGTGCCAGTAGTGCGTTACCTGGACAGGTCAGGAGTGGCTACACCTTC. The whole variable domain, remainder taken from reference TRBV19 and TRBJ1-2, is DGGITQSPKYLFRKEGQNVTLSCEQNLNHDAMYWYRQDPGQGLRLIYYSQIVNDFQKGDIAEGYSVSREKKESFPLTVTSAQKNPTAFYLCASSALPGQVRSGYTFGSGTRLTVV.

The chain is built from TRBV7-6 and TRBJ2-2, with D possibly TRBD2 on 6 matching bases. V lost 0 bases, J lost 6 bases, and 14 bases lay in between. The CDR3 runs 16 residues. Germline-derived CDR1 and CDR2 are SGHVS and FNYEAQ. The CDR3 nucleotides read TGTGCCAGCAGCTTAGCGAACCGGGGCGGGGCCGGGGAGCTGTTTTTT. Its translation is CASSLANRGGAGELFF.

The chain recombines TRBV11-3 with TRBJ2-7; 8 bases map to TRBD1. From germline, CDR1 is SGHNT and CDR2 YENEEA. CDR3 size: 18 residues. After removal of 0 bases from V and 2 bases from J, the junction contained 12 bases not matched to a gene. The CDR3, as DNA: TGTGCCAGCAGCTTAGATCAGCCCCTCCGACAGGGGCCCTACGAGCAGTACTTC. Its translation is CASSLDQPLRQGPYEQYF.

The rearrangement uses TRBV13 and TRBJ2-2, with TRBD2 as a possible D gene (6 bases). CDR1 and CDR2 (germline): PRHDT, FYEKMQ (reference sequence). The ends were cut back, 4 bases at V and 4 bases at J, with 16 bases in the middle. This CDR3 is 16 amino acids long. The CDR3: CASSSRLEGVTGELFF. The CDR3 DNA follows: TGTGCCAGCAGCTCACGACTAGAAGGAGTCACCGGGGAGCTGTTTTTT.